A selection of T cell receptor beta chains follows, all from one sample in a study of cytomegalovirus exposure and HLA in healthy donors. Sequenced by immunoSEQ multiplex PCR; TCRdb stores in-frame clones only, minus some. The profile covers approximately 170,000 clones, with 80% to 90% appearing a single time and 0.77% taken by the ten largest. The sequencing sample was made of PBMCs. Receptors were obtained from a woman under 30 in good health and CMV-seronegative. The conserved cysteine and the conserved F or W are not part of the CDR3 here. The order of the fields is CDR3 length, J gene, V gene, CDR3 protein.

15 | TRBJ2-7 | TRBV28 | ASSLYVGLADTYEQY
11 | TRBJ1-1 | TRBV6-1 | ASSRQGGTEAF
11 | TRBJ2-5 | TRBV19 | ATSRQIQETQY
12 | TRBJ1-1 | TRBV2 | ASSAQGANTEAF
17 | TRBJ2-1 | TRBV27 | ASSFPMTSGSYTYNEQF
11 | TRBJ2-1 | TRBV27 | ASSFSPDNEQF
12 | TRBJ1-2 | TRBV7-9 | ASSFGGLGYGYT
11 | TRBJ2-7 | TRBV28 | ASKDSLNYEQY
10 | TRBJ2-1 | TRBV28 | ASSRREGLSF
11 | TRBJ2-5 | TRBV28 | AISGSWGETQY
11 | TRBJ1-2 | TRBV7-2 | ASSLGHPNGYT
13 | TRBJ2-3 | TRBV28 | ASSFQSLGQYTQY
16 | TRBJ1-5 | TRBV6-8 | ASRTGGGLRSGDQPQH
14 | TRBJ1-2 | TRBV25-1 | ASSPPGQGASYGYT
14 | . | TRBV4-1 | ASSPADRVGSYEQY
14 | TRBJ1-2 | TRBV7-2 | ASSLGQGILGYGYT
11 | TRBJ1-6 | TRBV28 | ASSWGPDSPLH
11 | TRBJ2-1 | TRBV7-9 | SSSLDGRSEQF
15 | TRBJ2-7 | TRBV1 | TSSQAGVSGSNYEQY
10 | TRBJ2-1 | TRBV29-1 | SVEPIQAEQF
13 | TRBJ1-2 | TRBV6-1 | ASSEAQGRIFGYT
14 | TRBJ2-7 | TRBV7-6 | ASSLVGTSGAYEQY
10 | TRBJ2-7 | TRBV19 | ASSGQGYEQY
12 | TRBJ2-5 | TRBV27 | ASSLLAGGETQY
13 | TRBJ2-2 | TRBV7-8 | ASSLGDRATGELF
15 | TRBJ1-2 | TRBV6-1 | ASSAGTGFIVDYGYT
12 | TRBJ2-7 | TRBV6-6 | ASRVRDSTYEQY
13 | TRBJ2-3 | TRBV7-9 | ASSLLGTQTDTQY
12 | TRBJ2-1 | TRBV2 | ASSDLAGADEQF
13 | TRBJ1-4 | TRBV5-6 | ASSLQGGVNEKLF
12 | TRBJ2-7 | TRBV11-1 | ASSPGTTLAEQY
13 | TRBJ2-7 | TRBV10-3 | AITFGQGGSYEQY
14 | TRBJ2-7 | TRBV7-2 | ASSLAGTSGNYEQY